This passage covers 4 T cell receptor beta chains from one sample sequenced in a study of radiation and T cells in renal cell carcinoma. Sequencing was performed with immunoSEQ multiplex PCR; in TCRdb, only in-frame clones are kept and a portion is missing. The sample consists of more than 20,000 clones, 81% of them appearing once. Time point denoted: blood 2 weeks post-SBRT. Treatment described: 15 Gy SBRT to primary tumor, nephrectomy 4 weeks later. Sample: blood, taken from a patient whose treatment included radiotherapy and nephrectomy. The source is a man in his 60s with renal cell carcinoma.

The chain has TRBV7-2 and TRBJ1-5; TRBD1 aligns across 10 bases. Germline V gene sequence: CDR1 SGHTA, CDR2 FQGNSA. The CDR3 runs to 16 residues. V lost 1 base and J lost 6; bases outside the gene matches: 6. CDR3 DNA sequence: TGTGCCAGCAGCTTAGTGGGGACAGGGGAGGCTCAGCCCCAGCATTTT. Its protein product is CASSLVGTGEAQPQHF.

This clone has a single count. The CDR3 spells CASSIGLLTQSRANVLTF. The CDR3 DNA reads as TGTGCCAGTAGTATCGGTCTCTTGACACAAAGTCGGGCCAACGTCCTGACTTTC. This chain joins TRBV28 and TRBJ2-6; no firm D call. V was pared by 9 bases and J by 5 bases, with 26 bases between. The CDR3 contains 18 residues. Germline CDR1 and CDR2: MDHEN and SYDVKM.

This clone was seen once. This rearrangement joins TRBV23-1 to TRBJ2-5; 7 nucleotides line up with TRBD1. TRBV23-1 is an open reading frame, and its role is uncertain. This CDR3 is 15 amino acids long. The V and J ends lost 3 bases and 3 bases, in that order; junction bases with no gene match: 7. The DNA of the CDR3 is TGCGCCAGCAGTCATCGTAGACAGGGCAAAGAGACCCAGTACTTC. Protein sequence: CASSHRRQGKETQYF.

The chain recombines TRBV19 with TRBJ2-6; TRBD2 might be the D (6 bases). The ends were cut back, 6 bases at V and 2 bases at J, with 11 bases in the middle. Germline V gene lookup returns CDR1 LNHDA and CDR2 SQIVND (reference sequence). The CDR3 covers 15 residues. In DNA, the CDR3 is TGTGCCAGTAGCCGGTGGGGGGCTGGGGCCAACGTCCTGACTTTC. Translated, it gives CASSRWGAGANVLTF.